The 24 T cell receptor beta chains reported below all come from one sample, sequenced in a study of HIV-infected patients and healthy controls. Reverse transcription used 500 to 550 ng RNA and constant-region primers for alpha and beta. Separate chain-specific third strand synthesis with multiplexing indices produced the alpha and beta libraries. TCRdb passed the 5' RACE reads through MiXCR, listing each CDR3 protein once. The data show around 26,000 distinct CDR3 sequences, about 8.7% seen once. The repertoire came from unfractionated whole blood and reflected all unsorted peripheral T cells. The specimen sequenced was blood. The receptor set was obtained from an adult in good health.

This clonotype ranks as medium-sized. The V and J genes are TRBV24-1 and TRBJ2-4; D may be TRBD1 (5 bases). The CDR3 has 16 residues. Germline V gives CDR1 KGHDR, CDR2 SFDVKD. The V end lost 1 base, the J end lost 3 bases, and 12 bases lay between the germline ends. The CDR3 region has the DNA TGTGCCACCAGTGATTTTGGCAGGGCGGACAAAAACATTCAGTACTTC. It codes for CATSDFGRADKNIQYF.

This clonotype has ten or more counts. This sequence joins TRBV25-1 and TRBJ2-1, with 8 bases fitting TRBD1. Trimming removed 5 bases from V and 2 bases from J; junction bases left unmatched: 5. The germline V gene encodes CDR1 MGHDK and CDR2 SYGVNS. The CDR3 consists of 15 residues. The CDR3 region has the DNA TGTGCCAGCAGTATACGGACAGGGCCCTACAATGAGCAGTTCTTC. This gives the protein CASSIRTGPYNEQFF.

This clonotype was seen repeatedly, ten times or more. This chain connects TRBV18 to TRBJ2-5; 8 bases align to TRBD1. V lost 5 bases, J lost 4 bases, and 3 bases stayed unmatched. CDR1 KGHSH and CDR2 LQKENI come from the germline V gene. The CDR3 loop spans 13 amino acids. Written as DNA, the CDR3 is TGTGCCAGCTCAGCAGACAGGGGAGAGACCCAGTACTTC. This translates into CASSADRGETQYF.

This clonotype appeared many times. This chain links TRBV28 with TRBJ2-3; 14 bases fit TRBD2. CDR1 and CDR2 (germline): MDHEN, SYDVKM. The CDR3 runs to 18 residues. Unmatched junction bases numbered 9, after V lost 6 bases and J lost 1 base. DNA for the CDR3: TGTGCCAGCAGCGCCCCCGGGACTAGCGGGGGCCGCACAGATACGCAGTATTTT. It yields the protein CASSAPGTSGGRTDTQYF.

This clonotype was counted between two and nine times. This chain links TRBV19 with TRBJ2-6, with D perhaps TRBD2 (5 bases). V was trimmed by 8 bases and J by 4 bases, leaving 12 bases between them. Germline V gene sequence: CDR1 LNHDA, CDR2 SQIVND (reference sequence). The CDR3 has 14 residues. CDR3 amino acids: CASLARRGANVLTF. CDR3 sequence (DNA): TGTGCCAGTCTCGCCCGGAGGGGGGCCAACGTCCTGACTTTC.

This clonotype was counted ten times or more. For the CDR3, the DNA is TGTGCCAGCAGTCTCACGCCGGGACAGGGGGCGAGCTCCTATAATTCACCCCTCCACTTT. As protein: CASSLTPGQGASSYNSPLHF. The chain is built from TRBV27 and TRBJ1-6; 12 bases align to TRBD1. The CDR3 length is 20 residues. Germline V gene lookup returns CDR1 MNHEY and CDR2 SMNVEV (reference sequence). V lost 5 bases to trimming and J lost 0 bases; unmatched junction nucleotides: 11.

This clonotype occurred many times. CDR3 loop: CATSSDRGPGRLEAFF. The CDR3 DNA sequence: TGTGCCACCAGCAGTGACAGGGGCCCCGGTCGGCTTGAAGCTTTCTTT. The genes are TRBV15 and TRBJ1-1; 8 nucleotides align to TRBD1. CDR1 is LNHNV, CDR2 YYDKDF, per germline (reference sequence). Losses at the gene ends were 3 bases for V and 7 bases for J; bases not matched to a gene: 13. The CDR3 spans 16 residues. Full variable domain (remainder filled in from reference TRBV15 and TRBJ1-1): DAMVIQNPRYQVTQFGKPVTLSCSQTLNHNVMYWYQQKSSQAPKLLFHYYDKDFNNEADTPDNFQSRRPNTSFCFLDIRSPGLGDTAMYLCATSSDRGPGRLEAFFGQGTRLTVV.

CDR3 protein: CSVYGGTSYNEQFF. CDR3 DNA sequence: TGCAGCGTCTACGGGGGTACCTCCTACAATGAGCAGTTCTTC. The V call is TRBV29-1, the J call TRBJ2-1, with D maybe TRBD2 (6 bases). V gave up 6 bases and J gave up 0 bases, with 12 bases separating them. This CDR3 region has 14 residues. The germline gives CDR1 SQVTM, CDR2 ANQGSEA.

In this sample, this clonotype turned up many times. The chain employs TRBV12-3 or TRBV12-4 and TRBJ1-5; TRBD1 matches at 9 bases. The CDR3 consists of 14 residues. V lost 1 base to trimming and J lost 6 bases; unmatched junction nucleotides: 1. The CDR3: CASSLEDRGQPQHF. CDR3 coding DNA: TGTGCCAGCAGTTTAGAGGACAGGGGTCAGCCCCAGCATTTT.

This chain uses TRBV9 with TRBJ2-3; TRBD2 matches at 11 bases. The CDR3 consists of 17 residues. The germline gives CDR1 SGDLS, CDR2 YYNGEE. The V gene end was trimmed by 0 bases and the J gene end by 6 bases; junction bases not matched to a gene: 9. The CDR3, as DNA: TGTGCCAGCAGCGTAGTAGCTCGTCTAGCGGGGGGCGATACGCAGTATTTT. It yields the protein CASSVVARLAGGDTQYF.

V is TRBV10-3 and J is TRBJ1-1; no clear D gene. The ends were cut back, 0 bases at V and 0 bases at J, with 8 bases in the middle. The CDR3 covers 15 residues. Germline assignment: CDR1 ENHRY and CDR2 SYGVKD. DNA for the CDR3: TGTGCCATCAGTGAGTCGATTTCGATGAACACTGAAGCTTTCTTT. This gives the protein CAISESISMNTEAFF.

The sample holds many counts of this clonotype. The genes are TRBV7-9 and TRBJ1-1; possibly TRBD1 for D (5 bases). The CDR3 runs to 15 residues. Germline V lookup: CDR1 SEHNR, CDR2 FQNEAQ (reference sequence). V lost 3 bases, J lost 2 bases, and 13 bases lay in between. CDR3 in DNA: TGTGCCAGCAGCTTTCAGGGACCGCTTAACACTGAAGCTTTCTTT. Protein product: CASSFQGPLNTEAFF.

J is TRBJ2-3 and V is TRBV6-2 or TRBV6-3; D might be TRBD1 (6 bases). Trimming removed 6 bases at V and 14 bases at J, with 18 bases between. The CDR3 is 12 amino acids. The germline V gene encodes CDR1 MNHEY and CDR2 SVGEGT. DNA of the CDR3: TGTGCCAGCAGCAACACAGGGAGTCGGCTGTATTTT. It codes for CASSNTGSRLYF.

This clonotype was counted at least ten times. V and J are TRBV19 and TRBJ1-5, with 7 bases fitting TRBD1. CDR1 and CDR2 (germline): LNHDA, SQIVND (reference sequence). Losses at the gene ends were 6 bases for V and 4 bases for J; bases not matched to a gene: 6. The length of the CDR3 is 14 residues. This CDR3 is CASSPGTVNQPQHF. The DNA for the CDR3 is TGTGCCAGTAGCCCAGGGACAGTTAATCAGCCCCAGCATTTT.

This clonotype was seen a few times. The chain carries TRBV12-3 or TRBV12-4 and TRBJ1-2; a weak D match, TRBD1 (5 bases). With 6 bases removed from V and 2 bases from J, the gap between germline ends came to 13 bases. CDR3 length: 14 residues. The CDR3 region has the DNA TGTGCCAGCAGCCCGCTGGGACCAAACTATGGCTACACCTTC. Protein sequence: CASSPLGPNYGYTF.

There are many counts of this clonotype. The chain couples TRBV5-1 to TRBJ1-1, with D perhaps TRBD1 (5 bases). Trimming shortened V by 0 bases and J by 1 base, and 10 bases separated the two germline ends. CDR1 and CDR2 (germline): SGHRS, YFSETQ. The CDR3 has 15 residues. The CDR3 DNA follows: TGCGCCAGCAGCTTGGGAGGAGGGGCGAACACTGAAGCTTTCTTT. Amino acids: CASSLGGGANTEAFF.

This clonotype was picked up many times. CDR3 protein: CASGLPDSGRSPLHF. CDR3 nucleotides: TGTGCTAGTGGTTTGCCAGACAGCGGGCGGTCACCCCTCCACTTT. The V gene is TRBV12-5, the J gene TRBJ1-6; a weak D match, TRBD1 (5 bases). V was shortened by 2 bases and J by 10 bases, with 15 bases between the two germline ends. The germline CDR1 and CDR2 sequences are LGHNT and FRNRAP. This CDR3 has 15 amino acids.

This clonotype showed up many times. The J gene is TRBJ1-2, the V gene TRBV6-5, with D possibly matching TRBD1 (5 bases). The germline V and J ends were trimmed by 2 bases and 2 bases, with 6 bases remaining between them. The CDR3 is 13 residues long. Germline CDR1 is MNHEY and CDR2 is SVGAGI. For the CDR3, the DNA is TGTGCCAGCAGTTACAGACAGAACTATGGCTACACCTTC. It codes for CASSYRQNYGYTF.

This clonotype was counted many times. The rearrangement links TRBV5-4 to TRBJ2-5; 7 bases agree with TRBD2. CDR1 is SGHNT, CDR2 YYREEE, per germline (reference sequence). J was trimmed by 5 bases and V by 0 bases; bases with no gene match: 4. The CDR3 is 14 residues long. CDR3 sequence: CASSLVGEGETQYF. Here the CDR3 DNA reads TGTGCCAGCAGCTTGGTAGGGGAGGGGGAGACCCAGTACTTC.

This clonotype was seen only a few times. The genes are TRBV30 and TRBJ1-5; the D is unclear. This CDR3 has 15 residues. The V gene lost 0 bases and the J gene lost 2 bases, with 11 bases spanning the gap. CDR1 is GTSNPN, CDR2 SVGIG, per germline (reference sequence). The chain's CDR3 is CAWSVRYNGNQPQHF. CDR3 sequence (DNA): TGTGCCTGGAGTGTACGTTACAATGGCAATCAGCCCCAGCATTTT.

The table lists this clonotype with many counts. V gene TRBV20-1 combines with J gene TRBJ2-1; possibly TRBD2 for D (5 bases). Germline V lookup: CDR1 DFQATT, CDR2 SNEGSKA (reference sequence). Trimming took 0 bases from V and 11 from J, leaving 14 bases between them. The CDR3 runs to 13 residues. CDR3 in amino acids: CSARDGAEAQQFF. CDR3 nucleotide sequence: TGCAGTGCTAGAGATGGAGCGGAGGCCCAGCAGTTCTTC.

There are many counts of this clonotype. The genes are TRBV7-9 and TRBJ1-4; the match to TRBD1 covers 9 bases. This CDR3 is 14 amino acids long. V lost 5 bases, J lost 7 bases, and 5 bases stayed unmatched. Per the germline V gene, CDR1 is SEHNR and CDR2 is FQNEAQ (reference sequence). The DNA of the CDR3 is TGTGCCAGCAGCCCACAGGGGGCAGGTGAAAAACTGTTTTTT. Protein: CASSPQGAGEKLFF.

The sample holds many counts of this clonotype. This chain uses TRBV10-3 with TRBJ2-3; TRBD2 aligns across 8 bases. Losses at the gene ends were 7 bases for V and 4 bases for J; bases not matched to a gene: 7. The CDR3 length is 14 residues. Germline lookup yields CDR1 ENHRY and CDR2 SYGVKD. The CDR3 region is CAIKRAGVADTQYF. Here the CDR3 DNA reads TGTGCCATCAAACGAGCGGGGGTGGCAGATACGCAGTATTTT.

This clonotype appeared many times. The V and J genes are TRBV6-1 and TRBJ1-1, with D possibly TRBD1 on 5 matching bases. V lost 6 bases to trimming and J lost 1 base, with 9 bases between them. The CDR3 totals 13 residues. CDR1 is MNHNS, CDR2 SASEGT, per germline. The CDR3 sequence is CASRVQENTEAFF. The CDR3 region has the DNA TGTGCCAGCAGAGTACAGGAGAACACTGAAGCTTTCTTT.